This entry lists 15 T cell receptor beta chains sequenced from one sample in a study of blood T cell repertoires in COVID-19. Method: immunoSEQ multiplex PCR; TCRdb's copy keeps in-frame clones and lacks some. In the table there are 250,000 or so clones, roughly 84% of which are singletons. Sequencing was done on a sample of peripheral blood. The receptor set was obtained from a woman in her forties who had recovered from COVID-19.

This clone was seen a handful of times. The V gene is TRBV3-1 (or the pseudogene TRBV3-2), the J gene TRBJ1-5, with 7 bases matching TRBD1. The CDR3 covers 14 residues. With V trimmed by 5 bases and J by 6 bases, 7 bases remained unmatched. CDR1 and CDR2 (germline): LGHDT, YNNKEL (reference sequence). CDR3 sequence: CASSMATGFQPQHF. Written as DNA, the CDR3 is TGTGCCAGCAGCATGGCGACAGGGTTTCAGCCCCAGCATTTT.

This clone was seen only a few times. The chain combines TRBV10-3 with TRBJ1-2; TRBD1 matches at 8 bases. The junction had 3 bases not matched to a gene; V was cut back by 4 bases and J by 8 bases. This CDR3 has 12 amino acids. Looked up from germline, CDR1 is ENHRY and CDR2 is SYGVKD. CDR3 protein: CAISGTGKGYTF. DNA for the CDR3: TGTGCCATCAGTGGGACAGGGAAGGGCTACACCTTC.

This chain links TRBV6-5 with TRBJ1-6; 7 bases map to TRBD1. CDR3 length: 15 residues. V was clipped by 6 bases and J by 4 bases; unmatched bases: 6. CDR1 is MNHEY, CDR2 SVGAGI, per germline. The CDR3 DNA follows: TGTGCCAGCAGGACGGGGACAGATTATAATTCACCCCTCCACTTT. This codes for CASRTGTDYNSPLHF.

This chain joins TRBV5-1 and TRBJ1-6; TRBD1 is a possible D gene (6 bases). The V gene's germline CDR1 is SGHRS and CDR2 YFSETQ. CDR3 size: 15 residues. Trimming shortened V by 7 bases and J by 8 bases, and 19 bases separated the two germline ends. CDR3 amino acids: CASAPLAGDDSPLHF. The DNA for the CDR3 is TGCGCCAGCGCCCCGTTGGCAGGGGACGATTCACCCCTCCACTTT.

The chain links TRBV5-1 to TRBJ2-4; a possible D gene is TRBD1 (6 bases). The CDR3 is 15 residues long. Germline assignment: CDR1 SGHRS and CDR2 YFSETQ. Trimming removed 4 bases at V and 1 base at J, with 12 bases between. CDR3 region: CASSQLQGAKNIQYF. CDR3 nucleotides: TGCGCCAGCAGCCAACTCCAGGGGGCCAAAAACATTCAGTACTTC. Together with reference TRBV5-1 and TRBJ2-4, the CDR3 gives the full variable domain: KAGVTQTPRYLIKTRGQQVTLSCSPISGHRSVSWYQQTPGQGLQFLFEYFSETQRNKGNFPGRFSGRQFSNSRSEMNVSTLELGDSALYLCASSQLQGAKNIQYFGAGTRLSVL.

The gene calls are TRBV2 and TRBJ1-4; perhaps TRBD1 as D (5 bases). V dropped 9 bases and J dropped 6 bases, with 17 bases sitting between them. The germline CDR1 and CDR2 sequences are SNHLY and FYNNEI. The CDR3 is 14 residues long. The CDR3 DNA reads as TGTGCCAGTACCCGCGCAGGGAGGGATGAAAAACTGTTTTTT. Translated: CASTRAGRDEKLFF. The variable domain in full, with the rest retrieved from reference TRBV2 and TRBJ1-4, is EPEVTQTPSHQVTQMGQEVILRCVPISNHLYFYWYRQILGQKVEFLVSFYNNEISEKSEIFDDQFSVERPDGSNFTLKIRSTKLEDSAMYFCASTRAGRDEKLFFGSGTQLSVL.

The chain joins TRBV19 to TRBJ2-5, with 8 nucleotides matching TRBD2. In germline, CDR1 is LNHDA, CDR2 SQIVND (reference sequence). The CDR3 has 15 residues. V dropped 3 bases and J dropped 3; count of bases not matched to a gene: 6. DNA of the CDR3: TGTGCCAGTAGTATCCGGGCGGGGGGCGAAGAGACCCAGTACTTC. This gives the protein CASSIRAGGEETQYF.

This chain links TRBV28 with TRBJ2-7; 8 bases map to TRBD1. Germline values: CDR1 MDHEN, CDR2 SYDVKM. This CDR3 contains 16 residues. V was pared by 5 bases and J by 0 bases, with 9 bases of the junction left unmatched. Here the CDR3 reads CASSLLGQASSYEQYF. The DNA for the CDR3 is TGTGCCAGCAGTCTGCTGGGACAGGCGAGCTCCTACGAGCAGTACTTC.

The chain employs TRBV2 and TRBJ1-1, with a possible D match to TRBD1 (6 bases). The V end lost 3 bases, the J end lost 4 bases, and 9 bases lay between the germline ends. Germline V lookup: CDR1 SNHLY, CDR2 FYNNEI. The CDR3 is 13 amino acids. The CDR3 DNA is TGTGCCAGCAGTGAGGACAGCCCCACTGAAGCTTTCTTT. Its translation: CASSEDSPTEAFF.

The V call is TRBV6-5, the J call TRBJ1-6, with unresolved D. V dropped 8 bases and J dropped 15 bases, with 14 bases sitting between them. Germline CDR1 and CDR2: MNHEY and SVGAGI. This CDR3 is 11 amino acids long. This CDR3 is CASGPHGHLHF. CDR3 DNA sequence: TGTGCCAGCGGGCCCCATGGGCACCTCCACTTT.

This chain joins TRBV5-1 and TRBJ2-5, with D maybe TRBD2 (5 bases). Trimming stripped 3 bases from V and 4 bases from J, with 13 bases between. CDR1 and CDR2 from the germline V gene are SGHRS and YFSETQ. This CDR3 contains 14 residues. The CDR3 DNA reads TGCGCCAGCAGCTCTAGCACCGAAGGAGAGACCCAGTACTTC. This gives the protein CASSSSTEGETQYF.

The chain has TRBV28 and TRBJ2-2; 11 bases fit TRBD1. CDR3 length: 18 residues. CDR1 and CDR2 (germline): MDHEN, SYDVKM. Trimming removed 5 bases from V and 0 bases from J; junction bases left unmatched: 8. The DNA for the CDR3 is TGTGCCAGCAGTCCAGGACAGGGGGCGAAATCGAACACCGGGGAGCTGTTTTTT. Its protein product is CASSPGQGAKSNTGELFF.

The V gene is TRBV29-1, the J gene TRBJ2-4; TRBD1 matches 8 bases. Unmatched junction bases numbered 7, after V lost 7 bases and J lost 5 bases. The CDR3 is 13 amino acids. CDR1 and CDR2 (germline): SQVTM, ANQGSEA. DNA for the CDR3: TGCAGCGGTAGTCCGGGACAGGAAAACATTCAGTACTTC. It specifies CSGSPGQENIQYF. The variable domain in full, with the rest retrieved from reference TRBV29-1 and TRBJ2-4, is SAVISQKPSRDICQRGTSLTIQCQVDSQVTMMFWYRQQPGQSLTLIATANQGSEATYESGFVIDKFPISRPNLTFSTLTVSNMSPEDSSIYLCSGSPGQENIQYFGAGTRLSVL.

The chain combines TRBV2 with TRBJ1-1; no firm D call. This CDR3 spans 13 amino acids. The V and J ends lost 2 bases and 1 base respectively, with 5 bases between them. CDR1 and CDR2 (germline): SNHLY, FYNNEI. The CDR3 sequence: CASSEPPNTEAFF. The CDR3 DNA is TGTGCCAGCAGTGAACCTCCGAACACTGAAGCTTTCTTT. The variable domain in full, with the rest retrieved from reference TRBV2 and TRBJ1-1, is EPEVTQTPSHQVTQMGQEVILRCVPISNHLYFYWYRQILGQKVEFLVSFYNNEISEKSEIFDDQFSVERPDGSNFTLKIRSTKLEDSAMYFCASSEPPNTEAFFGQGTRLTVV.

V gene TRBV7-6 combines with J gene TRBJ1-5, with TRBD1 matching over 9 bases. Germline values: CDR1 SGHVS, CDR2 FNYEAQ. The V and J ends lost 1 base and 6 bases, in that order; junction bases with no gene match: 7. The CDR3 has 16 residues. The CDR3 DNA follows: TGTGCCAGCAGCTTAGAGGACAGGGGTTACGGTCAGCCCCAGCATTTT. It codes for CASSLEDRGYGQPQHF. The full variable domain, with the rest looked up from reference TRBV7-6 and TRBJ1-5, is GAGVSQSPRYKVTKRGQDVALRCDPISGHVSLYWYRQALGQGPEFLTYFNYEAQQDKSGLPNDRFSAERPEGSISTLTIQRTEQRDSAMYRCASSLEDRGYGQPQHFGDGTRLSIL.